These 11 T cell receptor beta chains were all obtained from the same sample, sequenced in a study of blood T cell repertoires in COVID-19. Using immunoSEQ multiplex PCR, the repertoire was profiled, and TCRdb retains in-frame clones only, with some absent. The data contain hundreds of thousands of clones, almost 90% of them singletons. The sample consisted of peripheral blood. These TCRs come from an elderly man with acute or convalescent COVID-19.

The rearrangement links TRBV6-1 to TRBJ2-6, with 9 bases matching TRBD1. Germline V gives CDR1 MNHNS, CDR2 SASEGT. The CDR3 has 17 amino acids. With 4 bases clipped from V and 4 bases from J, the junction kept 8 bases outside the gene matches. The CDR3 is CASSGGQGRAGANVLTF. CDR3 coding DNA: TGTGCCAGCAGTGGGGGACAGGGAAGGGCAGGGGCCAACGTCCTGACTTTC.

The chain joins TRBV9 to TRBJ2-1, with 13 nucleotides matching TRBD2. V gave up 2 bases and J gave up 8 bases; unmatched junction bases: 7. The CDR3 is 16 residues long. Germline CDR1 is SGDLS and CDR2 is YYNGEE. CDR3 protein: CASSVTSGRSGDEQFF. The CDR3, as DNA: TGTGCCAGCAGCGTGACTAGCGGGAGGTCCGGGGATGAGCAGTTCTTC.

V usage is TRBV7-8 and J usage is TRBJ2-3, with D hard to call. The CDR3 runs 14 residues. V was cut by 5 bases and J by 0 bases, with 9 bases left in between. Looked up from germline, CDR1 is SGHVS and CDR2 is FQNEAQ. The CDR3 nucleotides read TGTGCCAGCAGCCAACTTTCTAGCACAGATACGCAGTATTTT. It codes for CASSQLSSTDTQYF.

The rearrangement uses TRBV6-2 or TRBV6-3 and TRBJ1-2; TRBD1 matches 7 bases. The CDR3 is made up of 15 amino acids. Germline CDR1 and CDR2: MNHEY and SVGEGT. The V gene end was trimmed by 6 bases and the J gene end by 6 bases; junction bases not matched to a gene: 13. In DNA, the CDR3 is TGTGCCAGCAGCCCTGTTAAGGGGGCGCTTAATGGCTACACCTTC. Translation: CASSPVKGALNGYTF.

The chain combines TRBV11-3 with TRBJ2-2; 9 nucleotides align to TRBD1. From germline, CDR1 is SGHNT and CDR2 YENEEA. The CDR3 length is 16 residues. V lost 2 bases, J lost 3 bases, and 4 bases stayed unmatched. The CDR3 coding sequence is TGTGCCAGCAGCTTAAGGACAGGGGAATACACCGGGGAGCTGTTTTTT. Residues: CASSLRTGEYTGELFF.

The chain recombines TRBV9 with TRBJ1-5, with D possibly TRBD1 on 6 matching bases. V lost 4 bases and J 7 bases, leaving 15 bases between the germline ends. This CDR3 spans 14 amino acids. Looked up from germline, CDR1 is SGDLS and CDR2 is YYNGEE. CDR3 in DNA: TGTGCCAGCAGCTCACATCAGGGGCAGCAGCCCCAGCATTTT. It encodes CASSSHQGQQPQHF.

J is TRBJ2-2 and V is TRBV7-9, with TRBD1 matching 9 bases. Trimming took 5 bases from V and 7 from J; bases not matched to a gene: 8. This CDR3 has 15 amino acids. Germline CDR1 SEHNR, CDR2 FQNEAQ (reference sequence). DNA for the CDR3: TGTGCCAGCAGCCCGTGGGACAGGGATGGCGGGGAGCTGTTTTTT. This gives the protein CASSPWDRDGGELFF.

This clone has only a few counts. The V and J genes are TRBV7-2 and TRBJ2-3; 9 bases are a match to TRBD2. The trim removed 6 bases at V and 5 bases at J, leaving 9 bases unmatched. The germline V gene encodes CDR1 SGHTA and CDR2 FQGNSA. The CDR3 has 15 residues. CDR3 loop: CASSSRRREGDTQYF. The CDR3 bases are TGTGCCAGCAGTTCCCGACGGCGGGAGGGAGATACGCAGTATTTT. Full variable domain (missing parts from reference TRBV7-2 and TRBJ2-3): GAGVSQSPSNKVTEKGKDVELRCDPISGHTALYWYRQSLGQGLEFLIYFQGNSAPDKSGLPSDRFSAERTGGSVSTLTIQRTQQEDSAVYLCASSSRRREGDTQYFGPGTRLTVL.

The J gene is TRBJ2-3, the V gene TRBV19, with 8 bases identical to TRBD1. CDR1 and CDR2 (germline): LNHDA, SQIVND (reference sequence). The CDR3 runs 13 residues. The V gene end was trimmed by 5 bases and the J gene end by 5 bases; junction bases not matched to a gene: 3. The CDR3 region has the DNA TGTGCCAGTAGTGTCAGGGGGCAAGATACGCAGTATTTT. It yields the protein CASSVRGQDTQYF.

This rearrangement joins TRBV7-2 to TRBJ1-1; D is undetermined. The CDR3 loop spans 15 amino acids. Per germline, CDR1 SGHTA and CDR2 FQGNSA. The V gene lost 5 bases and the J gene lost 5 bases, with 18 bases spanning the gap. CDR3 DNA sequence: TGTGCCAGCAGCCCAACCCGGTCGTCGTGGACTGAAGCTTTCTTT. It codes for CASSPTRSSWTEAFF. Supplemented by reference TRBV7-2 and TRBJ1-1, the full variable domain reads GAGVSQSPSNKVTEKGKDVELRCDPISGHTALYWYRQSLGQGLEFLIYFQGNSAPDKSGLPSDRFSAERTGGSVSTLTIQRTQQEDSAVYLCASSPTRSSWTEAFFGQGTRLTVV.

Details on this clone: Other DNA sequences from this sample encode an identical CDR3 as well. The chain recombines TRBV7-2 with TRBJ1-5, with 11 bases aligning to TRBD1. The V gene's germline CDR1 is SGHTA and CDR2 FQGNSA. The CDR3 consists of 15 residues. J was trimmed by 4 bases and V by 5 bases; bases with no gene match: 4. CDR3 loop: CASSPDRGRNQPQHF. CDR3 in DNA: TGTGCCAGCAGCCCGGACAGGGGGCGGAATCAGCCCCAGCATTTT.